This T cell receptor beta chain was retrieved from a study of blood T cell repertoires in COVID-19. Generated by immunoSEQ multiplex PCR, the TCRdb table keeps only in-frame clones and is missing some. The table has over 200,000 clones, approximately 90% seen once. V lost 0 bases, J lost 0 bases, and 6 bases lay in between. CDR1 is MNHEY and CDR2 is SVGEGT in the germline V gene. The length of the CDR3 is 15 residues. Sequences were obtained from peripheral blood. The receptor's source is a woman aged 40 to 49 who had recovered from COVID-19. V usage is TRBV6-2 or TRBV6-3 and J usage is TRBJ1-3; a weak D match, TRBD1 (5 bases). The CDR3 region is CASSYSGLSGNTIYF. CDR3 DNA sequence: TGTGCCAGCAGTTACTCGGGGCTCTCTGGAAACACCATATATTTT.